Each of the 11 T cell receptor beta chains below was sequenced from the same sample in a study of radiation and T cells in renal cell carcinoma. Only in-frame clones appear in the TCRdb table, and some are missing; sequencing was by immunoSEQ multiplex PCR. The sample consists of 100,000 to 150,000 clones, over 75% of them appearing once. Time point indicated: blood 2 weeks post-SBRT. The treatment denotes: 15 Gy SBRT to primary tumor, nephrectomy 4 weeks later. The sequencing used blood, collected from a patient whose treatment included radiotherapy and nephrectomy. These receptors came from a woman in her fifties or sixties with renal cell carcinoma.

The genes are TRBV28 and TRBJ1-2; the match to TRBD1 covers 7 bases. V was clipped by 3 bases and J by 8 bases; unmatched bases: 12. This CDR3 has 15 residues. Germline CDR1 is MDHEN and CDR2 is SYDVKM. The chain's CDR3 is CASSFLQTGIGGYTF. The CDR3 DNA is TGTGCCAGCAGTTTCCTCCAGACAGGGATAGGCGGCTACACCTTC.

The chain carries TRBV5-4 and TRBJ2-5; possibly TRBD1 or TRBD2 for D (6 bases each). Trimming removed 4 bases at V and 5 bases at J, with 18 bases between. Germline assignment: CDR1 SGHNT and CDR2 YYREEE (reference sequence). CDR3 length equals 15 residues. The CDR3 sequence: CASSRTGAWGETQYF. CDR3 DNA: TGTGCCAGCAGCCGCACGGGGGCCTGGGGGGAGACCCAGTACTTC.

The CDR3 DNA reads as TGTGCCAGCAGTTATACCCAAGGGGGTGGGACTGAAGCTTTCTTT. Residues: CASSYTQGGGTEAFF. The V call is TRBV6-5, the J call TRBJ1-1; D is perhaps TRBD1 (6 bases). V was trimmed by 3 bases and J by 5 bases, leaving 16 bases between them. This CDR3 spans 15 amino acids. Per germline, CDR1 MNHEY and CDR2 SVGAGI.

The rearrangement joins TRBV6-5 to TRBJ2-6; D may match TRBD1 or TRBD2 (6 bases each). The V gene lost 9 bases and the J gene lost 0 bases, with 12 bases spanning the gap. Germline CDR1 and CDR2: MNHEY and SVGAGI. The CDR3 runs to 15 residues. CDR3 DNA: TGTGCCAGTCGGAGGGGGTCCTCTGGGGCCAACGTCCTGACTTTC. It specifies CASRRGSSGANVLTF.

This clone appeared a few times. This chain connects TRBV30 to TRBJ1-3, with no clear D. Germline values: CDR1 GTSNPN, CDR2 SVGIG (reference sequence). The V and J ends lost 4 bases and 3 bases respectively, with 4 bases between them. There are 11 residues in the CDR3. This chain's CDR3 is CAWNSGNTIYF. The DNA of the CDR3 is TGTGCCTGGAACAGTGGAAACACCATATATTTT. The full variable domain, with the rest looked up from reference TRBV30 and TRBJ1-3, is SQTIHQWPATLVQPVGSPLSLECTVEGTSNPNLYWYRQAAGRGLQLLFYSVGIGQISSEVPQNLSASRPQDRQFILSSKKLLLSDSGFYLCAWNSGNTIYFGEGSWLTVV.

The chain recombines TRBV6-1 with TRBJ2-7; D gene uncertain. In germline, CDR1 is MNHNS, CDR2 SASEGT. This CDR3 contains 16 residues. With 2 bases removed from V and 3 bases from J, the gap between germline ends came to 17 bases. CDR3 nucleotides: TGTGCCAGCAGTGAATCAAATTACCCCGGCGGCTACGAGCAGTACTTC. Its translation is CASSESNYPGGYEQYF.

This rearrangement joins TRBV25-1 to TRBJ1-2, with 7 positions matching TRBD1. V lost 4 bases, J lost 0 bases, and 5 bases stayed unmatched. The CDR3 has 15 amino acids. CDR1 and CDR2 (germline): MGHDK, SYGVNS. The CDR3, as DNA: TGTGCCAGCAGTGGGGGACAGCAAACTAACTATGGCTACACCTTC. Its translation: CASSGGQQTNYGYTF.

The genes are TRBV10-1 and TRBJ2-7, with TRBD1 matching 7 bases. Trimming took 3 bases from V and 4 from J; bases not matched to a gene: 6. The CDR3 consists of 14 residues. CDR1 is WNHNN, CDR2 SYGVQD, per germline (reference sequence). The CDR3 here is CASSDRGRGYEQYF. The CDR3 region has the DNA TGCGCCAGCAGTGATAGGGGGCGAGGGTACGAGCAGTACTTC.

The chain recombines TRBV7-3 with TRBJ2-5, with TRBD1 matching over 8 bases. The length of the CDR3 is 14 residues. The germline V gene encodes CDR1 SGHTA and CDR2 FQGTGA. Trimming took 2 bases from V and 7 from J; bases not matched to a gene: 6. CDR3 loop: CASSLGQGVGTQYF. The CDR3 DNA sequence: TGTGCCAGCAGCTTAGGACAGGGAGTCGGGACCCAGTACTTC.

The rearrangement links TRBV5-1 to TRBJ1-1; 8 bases line up with TRBD1. After removal of 4 bases from V and 1 base from J, the junction contained 9 bases not matched to a gene. This CDR3 spans 16 amino acids. The germline gives CDR1 SGHRS, CDR2 YFSETQ. The CDR3 sequence: CASSRGAGGANTEAFF. The CDR3, as DNA: TGCGCCAGCAGCAGAGGGGCAGGGGGCGCGAACACTGAAGCTTTCTTT.

The chain links TRBV5-8 to TRBJ1-1; D perhaps matches TRBD1 (5 bases). CDR3 length: 14 residues. V dropped 0 bases and J dropped 0 bases, with 6 bases sitting between them. The germline gives CDR1 SGHTS, CDR2 YDEGEE. CDR3 amino acids: CASSLGQMNTEAFF. CDR3 coding DNA: TGTGCCAGCAGCTTGGGACAGATGAACACTGAAGCTTTCTTT.